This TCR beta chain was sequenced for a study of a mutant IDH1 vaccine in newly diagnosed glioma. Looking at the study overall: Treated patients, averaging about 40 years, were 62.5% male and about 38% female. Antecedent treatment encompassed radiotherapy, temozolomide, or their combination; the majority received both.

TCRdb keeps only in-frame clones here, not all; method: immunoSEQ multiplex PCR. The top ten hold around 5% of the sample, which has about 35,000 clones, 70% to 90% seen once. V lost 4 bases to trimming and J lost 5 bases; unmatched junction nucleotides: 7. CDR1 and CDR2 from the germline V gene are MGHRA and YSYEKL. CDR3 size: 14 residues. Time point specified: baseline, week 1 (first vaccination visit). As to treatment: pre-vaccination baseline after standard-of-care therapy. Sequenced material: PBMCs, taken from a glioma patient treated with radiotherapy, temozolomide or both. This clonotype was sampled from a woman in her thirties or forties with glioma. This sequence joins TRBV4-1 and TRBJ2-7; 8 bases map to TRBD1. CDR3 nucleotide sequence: TGCGCCAGCAGCCCCGGGACAGGTCCGGACGAGCAGTACTTC. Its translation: CASSPGTGPDEQYF.